This entry lists 15 T cell receptor beta chains sequenced from one sample in a study of brain metastases from non-small cell lung cancer. Only in-frame clones appear in the TCRdb table, and some are missing; sequencing was by immunoSEQ multiplex PCR. The data show nearly 2,500 clones, with approximately 85% seen just once and 5.5% to 7% held by the top ten. Sequencing was carried out using primary lung tumor tissue. All receptors come from a donor at least 40 years old with non-small cell lung cancer.

J is TRBJ1-1 and V is TRBV1. TRBV1 is listed as a pseudogene. This CDR3 has 13 residues. The CDR3 here is CTSSQEGNTEAFF. In nucleotides, the CDR3 is TGCACCAGCAGCCAAGAGGGGAACACTGAAGCTTTCTTT.

The chain links TRBV2 to TRBJ2-7; D is possibly TRBD2 (6 bases). Trimming stripped 7 bases from V and 0 bases from J, with 16 bases between. From germline, CDR1 is SNHLY and CDR2 FYNNEI. The CDR3 runs to 15 residues. The CDR3 spells CASNPGTFFSYEQYF. CDR3 nucleotides: TGTGCCAGCAACCCCGGGACTTTCTTCTCCTACGAGCAGTACTTC.

CDR3 nucleotide sequence: TGTGCCAGTAGTATTATTCCCAACGGCGCAGATACGCAGTATTTT. Amino acid sequence: CASSIIPNGADTQYF. This chain joins TRBV19 and TRBJ2-3; D gene uncertain. The germline V and J ends were trimmed by 3 bases and 4 bases, with 14 bases remaining between them. Germline V gene sequence: CDR1 LNHDA, CDR2 SQIVND (reference sequence). The CDR3 has 15 residues.

The genes are TRBV5-1 and TRBJ2-3; no definite D call. Trimming removed 4 bases from V and 6 bases from J, with 18 bases in between. Germline CDR1 is SGHRS and CDR2 is YFSETQ. The CDR3 runs 15 residues. The CDR3 is CASSPGTNEYDTQYF. In DNA form, the CDR3 reads TGCGCCAGCAGCCCCGGTACTAACGAATACGATACGCAGTATTTT. The complete variable domain, with remaining parts taken from reference TRBV5-1 and TRBJ2-3, reads KAGVTQTPRYLIKTRGQQVTLSCSPISGHRSVSWYQQTPGQGLQFLFEYFSETQRNKGNFPGRFSGRQFSNSRSEMNVSTLELGDSALYLCASSPGTNEYDTQYFGPGTRLTVL.

The gene calls are TRBV11-3 and TRBJ2-2; the D gene is possibly TRBD2 (6 bases). This CDR3 has 15 amino acids. Germline V gene data show CDR1 as SGHNT and CDR2 as YENEEA. V was cut by 5 bases and J by 4 bases, with 14 bases left in between. CDR3 in DNA: TGTGCCAGCAGCCCCGTTTGGCGGGGCACCGGGGAGCTGTTTTTT. Protein: CASSPVWRGTGELFF.

This chain joins TRBV6-8 and TRBJ2-2, with a possible D match to TRBD1 (6 bases). Germline lookup yields CDR1 MNHGY and CDR2 SAAAGT. CDR3 size: 14 residues. V lost 8 bases and J 4 bases, leaving 14 bases between the germline ends. The CDR3 DNA reads as TGTGCCAGCGGGTTGGCAGGGGCCACCGGGGAGCTGTTTTTT. Protein product: CASGLAGATGELFF.

Only one count was recorded for this clone. The chain carries TRBV15 and TRBJ2-1; D is ambiguous. V shed 0 bases and J shed 15 bases, with 6 bases lying between them. This CDR3 spans 10 amino acids. The germline gives CDR1 LNHNV, CDR2 YYDKDF (reference sequence). CDR3 in DNA: TGTGCCACCAGCAGAGAACGGGCGTTCTTC. This translates into CATSRERAFF. The whole variable domain, filled in from reference TRBV15 and TRBJ2-1, reads DAMVIQNPRYQVTQFGKPVTLSCSQTLNHNVMYWYQQKSSQAPKLLFHYYDKDFNNEADTPDNFQSRRPNTSFCFLDIRSPGLGDTAMYLCATSRERAFFGPGTRLTVL.

The rearrangement links TRBV15 to TRBJ2-3, with a possible D match to TRBD2 (6 bases). Germline V gives CDR1 LNHNV, CDR2 YYDKDF (reference sequence). Trimming pared 1 base from V and 2 bases from J, leaving 16 bases between. CDR3 size: 17 residues. CDR3 DNA sequence: TGTGCCACCAGCAGAGGGATTGCGGGGATCGACACAGATACGCAGTATTTT. It yields the protein CATSRGIAGIDTDTQYF.

The rearrangement uses TRBV6-6 and TRBJ2-1, with D unclear. This CDR3 region has 12 residues. Trimming shortened V by 8 bases and J by 7 bases, and 12 bases separated the two germline ends. Per the germline V gene, CDR1 is MNHNY and CDR2 is SVGAGI (reference sequence). CDR3 nucleotides: TGTGCCAGCGCCCTGCGCTGGAATGAGCAGTTCTTC. Its protein is CASALRWNEQFF.

The rearrangement uses TRBV3-1 (or the pseudogene TRBV3-2) and TRBJ2-5; 7 nucleotides agree with TRBD2. CDR3 length equals 16 residues. Germline-derived CDR1 and CDR2 are LGHDT and YNNKEL (reference sequence). The junction had 10 bases not matched to a gene; V was cut back by 4 bases and J by 2 bases. CDR3 nucleotides: TGTGCCAGCAGCCCGTCCCCGGGACTACCACAAGAGACCCAGTACTTC. Translation gives CASSPSPGLPQETQYF.

The chain carries TRBV5-1 and TRBJ2-1, with 13 bases fitting TRBD2. Germline-derived CDR1 and CDR2 are SGHRS and YFSETQ. Unmatched junction bases numbered 5, after V lost 4 bases and J lost 7 bases. CDR3 length: 15 residues. CDR3 loop: CASSSGTSGVNEQFF. The CDR3 coding sequence is TGCGCCAGCAGCAGCGGGACTAGCGGGGTTAATGAGCAGTTCTTC.

About this clone: Distinct nucleotide sequences in the sample also encode this CDR3. The chain links TRBV18 to TRBJ1-5; 9 nucleotides agree with TRBD1. Unmatched junction bases numbered 9, after V lost 5 bases and J lost 4 bases. The germline CDR1 and CDR2 sequences are KGHSH and LQKENI. CDR3 length equals 16 residues. The CDR3 DNA is TGTGCCAGCTCAATAGGTCCCGGGACAGGGAATCAGCCCCAGCATTTT. Amino acids: CASSIGPGTGNQPQHF.

The chain carries TRBV28 and TRBJ2-7; a weak D match, TRBD2 (5 bases). The CDR3 covers 16 residues. Trimming stripped 2 bases from V and 0 bases from J, with 14 bases between. The germline V gene has CDR1 MDHEN and CDR2 SYDVKM. The CDR3 region has the DNA TGTGCCAGCAGTTTAGTACTTTGGGCGGGCTCCTACGAGCAGTACTTC. Its protein product is CASSLVLWAGSYEQYF.

This chain links TRBV19 with TRBJ2-7; tentatively, D is TRBD2 (6 bases). V dropped 6 bases and J dropped 0 bases, with 12 bases sitting between them. CDR3 length: 14 residues. Germline V gene lookup returns CDR1 LNHDA and CDR2 SQIVND (reference sequence). CDR3 sequence (DNA): TGTGCCAGTAGCGACGGGGGATACTCCTACGAGCAGTACTTC. Translating gives CASSDGGYSYEQYF.

This clone has a single count. The chain employs TRBV28 and TRBJ1-6; D gene ambiguous. The CDR3 extends over 12 amino acids. V was pared by 6 bases and J by 12 bases, with 12 bases between. Germline CDR1 reads MDHEN; CDR2 reads SYDVKM. DNA of the CDR3: TGTGCCAGCAGAACGACCCGGGAACCCCTCCACTTT. Protein sequence: CASRTTREPLHF.